The 20 T cell receptor beta chains below come from one sample, sequenced in a study of blood T cells in healthy people across ages. Through a sample-barcoded 5' primer and a J-beta primer mix, a second PCR was run for about 7 to 12 cycles. Using its own MiXCR run on the 5' RACE reads, TCRdb lists one record per CDR3 protein. This table has some 560,000 distinct CDR3 sequences, about 26% appearing once. These sequences were also reported in another study, on T cells of mothers and their children.

Sequencing used blood. The receptor set was obtained from a boy between 2 and 15 years old in good health.

This clonotype was recorded a few times. The genes are TRBV12-3 or TRBV12-4 and TRBJ1-4; D is unresolved. Between the trimmed V and J ends, which lost 5 bases and 6 bases, there was a span of 16 bases. CDR3 length equals 15 residues. The CDR3 here is CASSQVGVGDEKLFF. The CDR3 nucleotides are TGTGCCAGCAGTCAGGTTGGGGTCGGCGATGAAAAACTGTTTTTT.

The CDR3 loop is CASSSEIYEQYF. In nucleotides, the CDR3 is TGTGCCAGCAGCTCGGAGATTTACGAGCAGTACTTC. The chain links TRBV7-2 to TRBJ2-7; D gene ambiguous. The CDR3 runs to 12 residues. V lost 4 bases and J lost 4, with 8 bases in between. In germline, CDR1 is SGHTA, CDR2 FQGNSA.

This clonotype showed up just a few times. The chain combines TRBV20-1 with TRBJ2-5; 11 bases are shared with TRBD2. The J call may be incorrect, as the DNA end agrees better with TRBJ2-7. Germline-derived CDR1 and CDR2 are DFQATT and SNEGSKA (reference sequence). CDR3 length equals 14 residues. CDR3 nucleotides: TGCAGTGTTACTAGCGGGAGTAACCCCTACGAGCAGTACTTC. Residues: CSVTSGSNPYEQYF.

The chain recombines TRBV27 with TRBJ2-1, with D uncertain. The J call may not be correct, given that the DNA end is closer to TRBJ2-7. Germline V gene data show CDR1 as MNHEY and CDR2 as SMNVEV (reference sequence). The CDR3 spans 16 residues. CDR3 residues: CASSPQRTVLYNEQYF. The DNA of the CDR3 is TGTGCCAGCAGTCCTCAGCGCACCGTATTGTACAATGAGCAGTACTTC.

This clonotype occurred a few times. The chain joins TRBV25-1 to TRBJ1-5, with D unresolved. V was cut by 1 base and J by 3 bases, with 7 bases left in between. The CDR3 runs to 14 residues. Germline V gene lookup returns CDR1 MGHDK and CDR2 SYGVNS. CDR3: CASSESRNNQPQHF. The CDR3 DNA is TGTGCCAGCAGTGAATCCAGAAACAATCAGCCCCAGCATTTT.

This clonotype has a handful of counts. The V and J genes are TRBV27 and TRBJ2-5; a possible D gene is TRBD1 (6 bases). The J call is in doubt because the DNA end fits TRBJ2-1 better. The CDR3 has 12 amino acids. Germline V lookup: CDR1 MNHEY, CDR2 SMNVEV (reference sequence). The CDR3 sequence: CASSIRGYEQFF. The CDR3 bases are TGTGCCAGCAGTATCAGGGGTTATGAGCAGTTCTTC.

This clonotype was counted a single time. The chain links TRBV29-1 to TRBJ1-4; 10 nucleotides align to TRBD1. CDR1 and CDR2 from the germline V gene are SQVTM and ANQGSEA. The CDR3 contains 14 residues. V was pared by 6 bases and J by 7 bases, with 8 bases of the junction left unmatched. The CDR3: CSVEGRTGGEKLFF. The CDR3 bases are TGCAGCGTGGAGGGGAGGACAGGGGGTGAAAAACTGTTTTTT.

This clonotype was observed a handful of times. The chain employs TRBV28 and TRBJ2-2; no clear D. CDR3 length: 15 residues. V was clipped by 3 bases and J by 5 bases, with 13 bases between them. Germline V gene data show CDR1 as MDHEN and CDR2 as SYDVKM. The DNA of the CDR3 is TGTGCCAGCAGTTTTCTGAGGTTTTTGACCGGGGAGCTGTTTTTT. This gives the protein CASSFLRFLTGELFF.

The table lists this clonotype with a few counts. V and J are TRBV5-1 and TRBJ1-1; no clear D gene. Germline V gene sequence: CDR1 SGHRS, CDR2 YFSETQ. The CDR3 has 13 amino acids. V gave up 6 bases and J gave up 0 bases, with 9 bases separating them. As DNA, the CDR3 is TGCGCCAGCAACGCAAATATGAACACTGAAGCTTTCTTT. Encoded protein: CASNANMNTEAFF.

The chain combines TRBV7-7 with TRBJ2-7, with a possible D match to TRBD2 (6 bases). The CDR3 totals 13 residues. The germline V and J ends were trimmed by 3 bases and 6 bases, with 12 bases remaining between them. CDR1 and CDR2 from the germline V gene are SSHAT and FNYEAQ (reference sequence). The CDR3 sequence: CASSFDGSSEQYF. In nucleotides, the CDR3 is TGTGCCAGCAGCTTCGACGGGAGTTCCGAGCAGTACTTC.

This clonotype showed up just a few times. V and J are TRBV28 and TRBJ2-2, with 8 bases lining up with TRBD2. The trim removed 3 bases at V and 3 bases at J, leaving 12 bases unmatched. The CDR3 is 18 residues long. CDR1 is MDHEN and CDR2 is SYDVKM in the germline V gene. In DNA, the CDR3 is TGTGCCAGCAGTTTTCCGGGTAGCGGGGCTCCGGACACCGGGGAGCTGTTTTTT. This sequence encodes CASSFPGSGAPDTGELFF.

This clonotype showed up just a few times. The chain recombines TRBV5-5 with TRBJ2-1; 9 bases fit TRBD2. Trimming removed 4 bases from V and 10 bases from J; junction bases left unmatched: 9. Per the germline V gene, CDR1 is SGHKS and CDR2 is YYEKEE (reference sequence). This CDR3 is built from 14 residues. The CDR3 region is CASSAAGGPHEQFF. The CDR3, as DNA: TGTGCCAGCAGCGCGGCGGGGGGGCCCCACGAGCAGTTCTTC.

V and J are TRBV2 and TRBJ1-2, with unresolved D. Per germline, CDR1 SNHLY and CDR2 FYNNEI. V lost 4 bases, J lost 6 bases, and 6 bases lay in between. This CDR3 has 11 amino acids. CDR3 in amino acids: CASSAYHGYTF. The CDR3 nucleotides read TGTGCCAGCAGTGCCTACCATGGCTACACCTTC.

This clonotype has at least ten counts. The CDR3 here is CSASTTSTGELFF. CDR3 DNA: TGCAGCGCTTCGACCACGTCCACCGGGGAGCTGTTTTTT. The chain recombines TRBV29-1 with TRBJ2-2; no reliable D call. The V gene's germline CDR1 is SQVTM and CDR2 ANQGSEA. The CDR3 covers 13 residues. V lost 7 bases and J lost 4, with 13 bases in between.

There are a few counts of this clonotype. The rearrangement links TRBV11-2 to TRBJ2-5; 10 bases agree with TRBD2. The better agreement between TRBJ2-1 and the DNA end casts doubt on the J call. Germline values: CDR1 SGHAT, CDR2 FQNNGV. CDR3 length: 14 amino acids. The CDR3 is CASSQSGGAGEQFF. The CDR3 bases are TGTGCCAGCAGCCAGAGCGGGGGGGCCGGTGAGCAGTTCTTC.

This clonotype was picked up a small number of times. V usage is TRBV28 and J usage is TRBJ2-1; tentative D call: TRBD1 (5 bases). Germline CDR1 MDHEN, CDR2 SYDVKM. This CDR3 is built from 14 residues. V was cut by 8 bases and J by 4 bases, with 15 bases left in between. In nucleotides, the CDR3 is TGTGCCAGCGGTCAGACAGTGGATTACAATGAGCAGTTCTTC. It encodes CASGQTVDYNEQFF.

This clonotype was detected a few times. The chain joins TRBV20-1 to TRBJ2-1; perhaps TRBD2 as D (6 bases). This CDR3 has 15 amino acids. Looked up from germline, CDR1 is DFQATT and CDR2 is SNEGSKA (reference sequence). The V end lost 3 bases, the J end lost 3 bases, and 15 bases lay between the germline ends. CDR3 sequence (DNA): TGCAGTGCTAGCCCTCCTGAGGGAGGCTACAATGAGCAGTTCTTC. This gives the protein CSASPPEGGYNEQFF.

This rearrangement joins TRBV10-2 to TRBJ1-6, with D maybe TRBD1 (5 bases). This CDR3 comprises 14 residues. Trimming removed 5 bases at V and 7 bases at J, with 12 bases between. Germline CDR1 WSHSY, CDR2 SAAADI. The CDR3, as DNA: TGCGCCAGCAGTCCTCAGGGTGCCAATTCACCCCTCCACTTT. It yields the protein CASSPQGANSPLHF.

This clonotype was observed a handful of times. The rearrangement uses TRBV3-1 and TRBJ2-7; 7 bases are shared with TRBD2. V shed 1 base and J 4 bases; nucleotides not matched to a gene: 4. The CDR3 is 14 amino acids. Germline V gene sequence: CDR1 LGHDT, CDR2 YNNKEL (reference sequence). The CDR3 sequence is CASSQGTSRYEQYF. The CDR3 nucleotides are TGTGCCAGCAGCCAAGGGACTAGTCGGTACGAGCAGTACTTC.

This clonotype showed up many times. This chain connects TRBV20-1 to TRBJ2-5; D possibly corresponds to TRBD2 (6 bases). Per the germline V gene, CDR1 is DFQATT and CDR2 is SNEGSKA (reference sequence). This CDR3 comprises 13 residues. V was cut by 5 bases and J by 4 bases, with 14 bases left in between. The CDR3 DNA is TGCAGTGCTCGATGGGGGGAGGCAGAGACCCAGTACTTC. The encoded protein is CSARWGEAETQYF.